One and the same sample provided the 22 T cell receptor beta chains below, sequenced in a study of T-cell reconstitution after alpha-beta-depleted transplantation in children. Unique molecular identifiers were incorporated into the prepared TCRbeta library. MiXCR, run by TCRdb on the PCR reads, gives a single entry per CDR3 protein. The sample yields about 100,000 distinct CDR3 sequences, around 7% seen once. Sequences were derived from PBMCs, sampled before TCRalphabeta/CD19-depleted stem cell transplant. All receptors come from a boy aged 2 to 10 with acute lymphoblastic leukemia, due to receive a stem cell transplant.

This clonotype was detected a few times. This chain links TRBV5-1 with TRBJ1-1; D gene uncertain. Germline loops: CDR1 SGHRS, CDR2 YFSETQ. This CDR3 region has 14 residues. Trimming pared 3 bases from V and 2 bases from J, leaving 11 bases between. CDR3 in amino acids: CASSSGPPNTEAFF. CDR3 DNA sequence: TGCGCCAGCAGCTCCGGGCCACCAAACACTGAAGCTTTCTTT.

The J gene is TRBJ2-3, the V gene TRBV6-1; possibly TRBD1 for D (6 bases). CDR3 length: 17 amino acids. Trimming stripped 5 bases from V and 0 bases from J, with 18 bases between. Germline assignment: CDR1 MNHNS and CDR2 SASEGT. The CDR3: CASSPWTAQPSTDTQYF. CDR3 DNA sequence: TGTGCCAGCAGTCCCTGGACAGCACAACCTAGCACAGATACGCAGTATTTT.

This clonotype was seen repeatedly, ten times or more. The chain has TRBV7-2 and TRBJ2-1; D might be TRBD2 (5 bases). This CDR3 contains 14 residues. Trimming cost V 4 bases and J 5 bases, with 12 bases left between them. Germline CDR1 SGHTA, CDR2 FQGNSA. The CDR3 DNA is TGTGCCAGCAGCTCCCCTAGCAGCCACAATGAGCAGTTCTTC. Protein product: CASSSPSSHNEQFF. The complete variable domain, with remaining parts taken from reference TRBV7-2 and TRBJ2-1, reads GAGVSQSPSNKVTEKGKDVELRCDPISGHTALYWYRQSLGQGLEFLIYFQGNSAPDKSGLPSDRFSAERTGGSVSTLTIQRTQQEDSAVYLCASSSPSSHNEQFFGPGTRLTVL.

This clonotype was recorded a few times. V gene TRBV12-3 or TRBV12-4 combines with J gene TRBJ1-1; 8 nucleotides align to TRBD1. The V segment lost 5 bases and the J segment 6 bases; nucleotides outside the gene matches: 5. This CDR3 is 13 amino acids long. CDR3 protein: CASSLQGGPEAFF. The CDR3 nucleotides are TGTGCCAGCAGTCTACAGGGGGGGCCTGAAGCTTTCTTT.

V gene TRBV7-9 combines with J gene TRBJ1-1; D is uncertain. From germline, CDR1 is SEHNR and CDR2 FQNEAQ (reference sequence). This CDR3 has 13 amino acids. V lost 8 bases, J lost 5 bases, and 15 bases lay in between. The CDR3 sequence: CASPRPLATEAFF. Written as DNA, the CDR3 is TGTGCCAGCCCCCGGCCTCTCGCGACTGAAGCTTTCTTT.

This clonotype was seen a few times. The V and J genes are TRBV5-6 and TRBJ1-2; TRBD1 might be the D (5 bases). Trimming left V 4 bases short and J 0 bases short, with 19 bases between. The CDR3 length is 17 residues. In germline, CDR1 is SGHDT, CDR2 YYEEEE. The DNA of the CDR3 is TGTGCCAGCAGCCCACTCAACGACAGATACGCTAACTATGGCTACACCTTC. Protein product: CASSPLNDRYANYGYTF. Supplemented by reference TRBV5-6 and TRBJ1-2, the full variable domain reads DAGVTQSPTHLIKTRGQQVTLRCSPKSGHDTVSWYQQALGQGPQFIFQYYEEEERQRGNFPDRFSGHQFPNYSSELNVNALLLGDSALYLCASSPLNDRYANYGYTFGSGTRLTVV.

This clonotype was seen repeatedly, ten times or more. V usage is TRBV5-1 and J usage is TRBJ2-5; 9 nucleotides line up with TRBD1. CDR1 SGHRS and CDR2 YFSETQ come from the germline V gene. There are 13 residues in the CDR3. With 3 bases clipped from V and 4 bases from J, the junction kept 1 base outside the gene matches. The CDR3 DNA reads as TGCGCCAGCAGCTCGACAGGGGGAGAGACCCAGTACTTC. Protein sequence: CASSSTGGETQYF.

This rearrangement joins TRBV7-9 to TRBJ1-3; no firm D call. Germline V gene lookup returns CDR1 SEHNR and CDR2 FQNEAQ (reference sequence). V was trimmed by 1 base and J by 4 bases, leaving 8 bases between them. CDR3 size: 14 residues. The CDR3 spells CASSLVGKGNTIYF. The CDR3 DNA reads TGTGCCAGCAGCTTAGTGGGGAAGGGAAACACCATATATTTT.

This clonotype has a count of ten or more. The chain recombines TRBV20-1 with TRBJ1-5; tentatively, D is TRBD1 (5 bases). This CDR3 comprises 15 residues. The V gene lost 0 bases and the J gene lost 7 bases, with 16 bases spanning the gap. Germline CDR1 reads DFQATT; CDR2 reads SNEGSKA (reference sequence). The CDR3 DNA is TGCAGTGCTAGAGATTCCAGGGCGGCAATCCAGCCCCAGCATTTT. Translated, it gives CSARDSRAAIQPQHF.

J is TRBJ2-7 and V is TRBV20-1, with D tentatively TRBD2 (6 bases). Germline-derived CDR1 and CDR2 are DFQATT and SNEGSKA (reference sequence). V lost 1 base and J 5 bases, leaving 15 bases between the germline ends. CDR3 length equals 14 residues. CDR3 amino acids: CSARAGTSSNEQYF. The CDR3 DNA follows: TGCAGTGCTAGAGCCGGGACTTCGTCTAACGAGCAGTACTTC.

The sample holds many counts of this clonotype. The chain recombines TRBV4-2 with TRBJ1-1; no clear D. The germline V gene encodes CDR1 LGHNA and CDR2 YNFKEQ. This CDR3 comprises 14 residues. The ends were cut back, 4 bases at V and 0 bases at J, with 9 bases in the middle. CDR3 sequence (DNA): TGTGCCAGCAGCCCTCAATGGGTGAACACTGAAGCTTTCTTT. Amino acids: CASSPQWVNTEAFF.

This clonotype was picked up many times. The chain recombines TRBV4-3 with TRBJ2-1, with 8 bases aligning to TRBD2. The V gene end was trimmed by 4 bases and the J gene end by 1 base; junction bases not matched to a gene: 6. The CDR3 length is 16 residues. Germline CDR1 reads LGHNA; CDR2 reads YSLEER. The CDR3 loop reads CASSPNSGESYNEQFF. Written as DNA, the CDR3 is TGCGCCAGCAGCCCCAATAGCGGGGAGTCCTACAATGAGCAGTTCTTC.

J is TRBJ1-3 and V is TRBV4-1; tentative D call: TRBD1 (6 bases). Germline-derived CDR1 and CDR2 are MGHRA and YSYEKL. V shed 4 bases and J shed 6 bases, with 16 bases lying between them. This CDR3 has 15 residues. In DNA, the CDR3 is TGCGCCAGCAGCCGCCCCAGGGGATTGGAAAACACCATATATTTT. Translated, it gives CASSRPRGLENTIYF.

This clonotype was counted ten times or more. The chain has TRBV10-3 and TRBJ1-3; possibly TRBD1 for D (6 bases). This CDR3 has 14 amino acids. Germline V gene lookup returns CDR1 ENHRY and CDR2 SYGVKD. V lost 4 bases and J 4 bases, leaving 11 bases between the germline ends. CDR3: CAISGSGGGNTIYF. CDR3 nucleotides: TGTGCCATCAGTGGGAGTGGGGGCGGAAACACCATATATTTT.

This clonotype was found a few times. The chain couples TRBV20-1 to TRBJ2-7; no definite D call. The CDR3 totals 13 residues. Germline V lookup: CDR1 DFQATT, CDR2 SNEGSKA (reference sequence). The V end lost 1 base, the J end lost 2 bases, and 9 bases lay between the germline ends. The CDR3 loop reads CSARATDAYEQYF. DNA of the CDR3: TGCAGTGCTAGAGCCACAGATGCCTACGAGCAGTACTTC.

The chain is built from TRBV6-1 and TRBJ2-3; D tentatively fits TRBD1 or TRBD2 (5 bases each). The CDR3 loop spans 15 amino acids. V was trimmed by 6 bases and J by 1 base, leaving 14 bases between them. Germline values: CDR1 MNHNS, CDR2 SASEGT. The CDR3 nucleotides read TGTGCCAGCAGCCGCCGGGACGGGGGCACAGATACGCAGTATTTT. Its protein is CASSRRDGGTDTQYF.

The J gene is TRBJ2-7, the V gene TRBV18, with D tentatively TRBD1 (6 bases). The CDR3 covers 15 residues. Trimming pared 4 bases from V and 3 bases from J, leaving 16 bases between. The germline gives CDR1 KGHSH, CDR2 LQKENI. This CDR3 is CASSLGTTDDYEQYF. For the CDR3, the DNA is TGTGCCAGCTCACTAGGGACAACGGACGACTACGAGCAGTACTTC.

This chain connects TRBV9 to TRBJ1-2; TRBD1 agrees at 8 bases. Germline CDR1 reads SGDLS; CDR2 reads YYNGEE. The CDR3 length is 16 residues. The J segment lost 1 base and the V segment lost 4 bases, leaving 9 bases of the junction unmatched. Written as DNA, the CDR3 is TGTGCCAGCAGCACCGGACAGGGAGTCAATAACTATGGCTACACCTTC. Residues: CASSTGQGVNNYGYTF.

The rearrangement joins TRBV9 to TRBJ2-7, with D tentatively TRBD2 (6 bases). Germline values: CDR1 SGDLS, CDR2 YYNGEE. The V gene lost 0 bases and the J gene lost 5 bases, with 9 bases spanning the gap. This CDR3 contains 13 residues. CDR3 nucleotides: TGTGCCAGCAGCGTAGCGGGAGATCACGAGCAGTACTTC. Its translation is CASSVAGDHEQYF.

This clonotype showed up just a few times. The chain links TRBV20-1 to TRBJ1-1; possibly TRBD1 for D (6 bases). In germline, CDR1 is DFQATT, CDR2 SNEGSKA (reference sequence). The CDR3 loop spans 16 amino acids. Trimming removed 0 bases at V and 6 bases at J, with 20 bases between. The chain's CDR3 is CSARDPRRGSLPEAFF. CDR3 nucleotide sequence: TGCAGTGCTAGAGATCCGCGGAGGGGGTCTCTTCCTGAAGCTTTCTTT.

This clonotype was counted many times. The gene calls are TRBV3-1 and TRBJ2-1; 12 bases are shared with TRBD2. CDR3 length equals 15 residues. V lost 0 bases, J lost 9 bases, and 3 bases stayed unmatched. Germline V gene sequence: CDR1 LGHDT, CDR2 YNNKEL (reference sequence). CDR3 DNA sequence: TGTGCCAGCAGCCAAGATCGGACTAGCGGGACTGAGCAGTTCTTC. Translating gives CASSQDRTSGTEQFF.

This clonotype was seen ten or more times. The rearrangement uses TRBV10-3 and TRBJ1-2; a weak D match, TRBD1 (6 bases). Germline lookup yields CDR1 ENHRY and CDR2 SYGVKD. This CDR3 comprises 14 residues. V lost 7 bases to trimming and J lost 0 bases, with 12 bases between them. CDR3 sequence (DNA): TGTGCCATCAAGACACAGGGACCTAACTATGGCTACACCTTC. Amino acids: CAIKTQGPNYGYTF.